The 6 T cell receptor beta chains given below trace back to one sample, sequenced in a study of blood T cell repertoires in COVID-19. Here immunoSEQ multiplex PCR was the method, and the copy in TCRdb shows in-frame clones only, minus some. The sample holds 150,000 to 180,000 clones, about 80% seen once. The source material was peripheral blood. These receptors were collected from a woman aged 55 to 70 with COVID-19, enrolled during active disease.

V and J are TRBV12-3 or TRBV12-4 and TRBJ1-3; no firm D call. The CDR3 extends over 13 amino acids. The CDR3 protein is CPVDCLAGNTIYF. As DNA, the CDR3 is TGTCCGGTAGATTGTTTGGCTGGAAACACCATATATTTT.

The chain employs TRBV27 and TRBJ1-5, with unresolved D. CDR1 is MNHEY, CDR2 SMNVEV, per germline (reference sequence). This CDR3 has 14 amino acids. Trimming removed 4 bases from V and 3 bases from J, with 10 bases in between. In nucleotides, the CDR3 is TGTGCCAGCAGTTCCGGACTCTACAATCAGCCCCAGCATTTT. Encoded protein: CASSSGLYNQPQHF.

V and J are TRBV5-5 and TRBJ1-1, with TRBD1 matching 9 bases. This CDR3 has 16 residues. CDR1 and CDR2 (germline): SGHKS, YYEKEE (reference sequence). V shed 4 bases and J 1 base; nucleotides not matched to a gene: 8. CDR3 in amino acids: CASSRGGQGQNTEAFF. The CDR3 DNA is TGTGCCAGCAGCCGTGGGGGACAGGGCCAGAACACTGAAGCTTTCTTT.

The J gene is TRBJ1-5, the V gene TRBV18; TRBD1 aligns across 7 bases. Germline CDR1 KGHSH, CDR2 LQKENI. The CDR3 is 15 amino acids. The junction had 9 bases not matched to a gene; V was cut back by 6 bases and J by 4 bases. The CDR3 DNA follows: TGTGCCAGCTCCCAGGACAGGCCAATGAATCAGCCCCAGCATTTT. Its translation: CASSQDRPMNQPQHF.

The V gene is TRBV9, the J gene TRBJ1-5, with 7 nucleotides matching TRBD1. CDR3 length equals 14 residues. Germline V gene lookup returns CDR1 SGDLS and CDR2 YYNGEE. With V trimmed by 4 bases and J by 0 bases, 1 base remained unmatched. For the CDR3, the DNA is TGTGCCAGCAGCCGGGACAGTAGCAATCAGCCCCAGCATTTT. Translating gives CASSRDSSNQPQHF. The complete variable domain, with remaining parts taken from reference TRBV9 and TRBJ1-5, reads DSGVTQTPKHLITATGQRVTLRCSPRSGDLSVYWYQQSLDQGLQFLIQYYNGEERAKGNILERFSAQQFPDLHSELNLSSLELGDSALYFCASSRDSSNQPQHFGDGTRLSIL.

This clone appeared many times. The chain carries TRBV19 and TRBJ1-2; possible D gene TRBD1, 5 bases. From germline, CDR1 is LNHDA and CDR2 SQIVND (reference sequence). The CDR3 runs to 17 residues. Trimming removed 7 bases at V and 0 bases at J, with 21 bases between. Here the CDR3 DNA reads TGTGCCAGTAATCGCAGGGTAATTGCTGGAGCTAACTATGGCTACACCTTC. Encoded protein: CASNRRVIAGANYGYTF.